Shown below are 26 T cell receptor beta chains from a single sample sequenced in a study of lymphopenia after photon versus proton radiotherapy. Here immunoSEQ multiplex PCR was the method, and the copy in TCRdb shows in-frame clones only, minus some. The data contain fewer than 25,000 clones, just under 85% of them singletons. The sample in question was peripheral blood, obtained from a patient treated with photon-based radiotherapy. The receptors stem from a woman aged 50 to 60 with pancreatic cancer.

The chain employs TRBV29-1 and TRBJ1-4; D ambiguous. V lost 5 bases and J lost 2, with 12 bases in between. This CDR3 comprises 14 residues. The V gene's germline CDR1 is SQVTM and CDR2 ANQGSEA. In DNA, the CDR3 is TGCAGCGTTTCCCCAGCTTCGACTAATGAAAAACTGTTTTTT. The encoded protein is CSVSPASTNEKLFF.

The J gene is TRBJ1-2, the V gene TRBV9, with a tentative D call TRBD1 (6 bases). The CDR3 covers 15 residues. CDR1 and CDR2 from the germline V gene are SGDLS and YYNGEE. V lost 0 bases, J lost 2 bases, and 11 bases lay in between. DNA of the CDR3: TGTGCCAGCAGCGTAGGCAGGGGACCCAACTATGGCTACACCTTC. Protein: CASSVGRGPNYGYTF.

This chain uses TRBV5-5 with TRBJ1-1; D unresolved. The CDR3 totals 11 residues. V dropped 0 bases and J dropped 7 bases, with 4 bases sitting between them. From germline, CDR1 is SGHKS and CDR2 YYEKEE (reference sequence). Here the CDR3 reads CASSLGNEAFF. The CDR3 DNA reads TGTGCCAGCAGCTTGGGCAATGAAGCTTTCTTT.

J is TRBJ2-7 and V is TRBV7-9, with TRBD1 matching over 8 bases. The CDR3 is 15 residues long. The V gene end was trimmed by 5 bases and the J gene end by 1 base; junction bases not matched to a gene: 7. Germline V CDR1 and CDR2: SEHNR, FQNEAQ (reference sequence). The CDR3 DNA follows: TGTGCCAGCAGCGCTACCGGGACAGGATCCTACGAGCAGTACTTC. This encodes CASSATGTGSYEQYF.

This sequence joins TRBV7-6 and TRBJ2-3; 10 positions match TRBD2. The CDR3 length is 17 residues. The V gene's germline CDR1 is SGHVS and CDR2 FNYEAQ. V was clipped by 2 bases and J by 3 bases; unmatched bases: 8. The CDR3, as DNA: TGTGCCAGCAGCTTAAGGTCTAGCGGGAGTAGTACAGATACGCAGTATTTT. Protein sequence: CASSLRSSGSSTDTQYF.

This chain links TRBV7-2 with TRBJ2-7, with a possible D match to TRBD1 (5 bases). This CDR3 is 13 amino acids long. The V and J ends lost 0 bases and 5 bases respectively, with 8 bases between them. Looked up from germline, CDR1 is SGHTA and CDR2 is FQGNSA. The CDR3 reads CASSLAPRDEQYF. The CDR3 DNA is TGTGCCAGCAGCTTAGCACCCAGGGACGAGCAGTACTTC. Combining the CDR3 with reference TRBV7-2 and TRBJ2-7 gives the whole variable domain GAGVSQSPSNKVTEKGKDVELRCDPISGHTALYWYRQSLGQGLEFLIYFQGNSAPDKSGLPSDRFSAERTGGSVSTLTIQRTQQEDSAVYLCASSLAPRDEQYFGPGTRLTVT.

This chain connects TRBV7-3 to TRBJ1-1, with D possibly TRBD1 on 6 matching bases. Trimming took 4 bases from V and 0 from J, leaving 24 bases between them. Germline V gives CDR1 SGHTA, CDR2 FQGTGA. The CDR3 has 19 residues. The CDR3 region is CASSSKANGQRNMNTEAFF. The DNA of the CDR3 is TGTGCCAGCAGCTCAAAAGCCAACGGACAGCGGAACATGAACACTGAAGCTTTCTTT.

The rearrangement links TRBV19 to TRBJ1-1, with 11 bases fitting TRBD1. The CDR3 has 15 residues. V was clipped by 4 bases and J by 6 bases; unmatched bases: 7. Germline-derived CDR1 and CDR2 are LNHDA and SQIVND (reference sequence). The CDR3 DNA is TGTGCCAGTAGTAACCCGGGACAGGGGGTATCTGAAGCTTTCTTT. It encodes CASSNPGQGVSEAFF.

The chain uses TRBV29-1 and TRBJ1-1; weak D call: TRBD1 (6 bases). This CDR3 spans 15 amino acids. V gave up 6 bases and J gave up 0 bases, with 17 bases separating them. Germline CDR1 SQVTM, CDR2 ANQGSEA. CDR3 DNA: TGCAGCGTCGACACAGGGAAAGGCATGAACACTGAAGCTTTCTTT. Encoded protein: CSVDTGKGMNTEAFF.

CDR3 DNA sequence: TGTGCCAGCACCCCAGCCGATAACAGGGTACGGCAGCCCCAGCATTTT. It yields the protein CASTPADNRVRQPQHF. The genes are TRBV28 and TRBJ1-5; the D gene is possibly TRBD1 (6 bases). The CDR3 totals 16 residues. V dropped 7 bases and J dropped 7 bases, with 23 bases sitting between them. Germline lookup yields CDR1 MDHEN and CDR2 SYDVKM.

The rearrangement joins TRBV19 to TRBJ2-3; the D gene is possibly TRBD2 (6 bases). CDR1 LNHDA and CDR2 SQIVND come from the germline V gene (reference sequence). The CDR3 sequence is 15 residues long. V was shortened by 1 base and J by 8 bases, with 16 bases between the two germline ends. In nucleotides, the CDR3 is TGTGCCAGTAGTATAGGTGTAGCGTTGGGGGGTACGCAGTATTTT. Protein: CASSIGVALGGTQYF.

V and J are TRBV28 and TRBJ2-2; possible D gene TRBD1, 7 bases. Looked up from germline, CDR1 is MDHEN and CDR2 is SYDVKM. V was clipped by 10 bases and J by 4 bases, with 16 bases between them. This CDR3 has 14 amino acids. CDR3 bases: TGTGCCACCCTCAGGAGGGGGCGCACCGGGGAGCTGTTTTTT. Its protein product is CATLRRGRTGELFF.

This clone was recorded once. The chain combines TRBV18 with TRBJ2-6; D unclear. CDR3 size: 15 residues. The V gene lost 5 bases and the J gene lost 2 bases, with 10 bases spanning the gap. From germline, CDR1 is KGHSH and CDR2 LQKENI. The CDR3 coding sequence is TGTGCCAGCTCATCGGGCGTGCCTGGGGCCAACGTCCTGACTTTC. The encoded protein is CASSSGVPGANVLTF.

The J gene is TRBJ2-5, the V gene TRBV15; 10 bases line up with TRBD1. With 5 bases clipped from V and 5 bases from J, the junction kept 14 bases outside the gene matches. This CDR3 comprises 17 residues. Germline assignment: CDR1 LNHNV and CDR2 YYDKDF (reference sequence). CDR3 nucleotide sequence: TGTGCCACCAGCTCGCCTGTCCGGGACAGGGGACGGGAGACCCAGTACTTC. Translating it yields CATSSPVRDRGRETQYF. Full variable domain (rest looked up from reference TRBV15 and TRBJ2-5): DAMVIQNPRYQVTQFGKPVTLSCSQTLNHNVMYWYQQKSSQAPKLLFHYYDKDFNNEADTPDNFQSRRPNTSFCFLDIRSPGLGDTAMYLCATSSPVRDRGRETQYFGPGTRLLVL.

This clone was recorded a few times. The chain employs TRBV7-8 and TRBJ2-1; D perhaps matches TRBD1 (5 bases). The CDR3 is 16 residues long. Germline CDR1 is SGHVS and CDR2 is FQNEAQ. V lost 5 bases and J 5 bases, leaving 19 bases between the germline ends. The CDR3 loop is CASSLTTANLDNEQFF. The DNA of the CDR3 is TGTGCCAGCAGCCTCACGACAGCCAACCTTGACAATGAGCAGTTCTTC.

This clone was seen a few times. This chain joins TRBV4-2 and TRBJ1-3; TRBD1 is a possible D gene (6 bases). Germline loops: CDR1 LGHNA, CDR2 YNFKEQ. This CDR3 has 16 amino acids. Trimming removed 0 bases at V and 2 bases at J, with 11 bases between. In DNA, the CDR3 is TGTGCCAGCAGCCAAGATGGAACAGGGACTGGAAACACCATATATTTT. It is translated as CASSQDGTGTGNTIYF.

The chain is built from TRBV4-1 and TRBJ2-5; no definite D call. The CDR3 is made up of 14 amino acids. Germline V gives CDR1 MGHRA, CDR2 YSYEKL. The V and J ends lost 0 bases and 3 bases respectively, with 8 bases between them. CDR3: CASSQEGLEETQYF. The CDR3 nucleotides read TGCGCCAGCAGCCAAGAAGGCCTGGAAGAGACCCAGTACTTC.

The chain couples TRBV5-1 to TRBJ1-2; maybe TRBD1 (6 bases). Trimming pared 3 bases from V and 4 bases from J, leaving 13 bases between. The CDR3 is made up of 14 amino acids. Germline V lookup: CDR1 SGHRS, CDR2 YFSETQ. DNA of the CDR3: TGCGCCAGCAGCTCCTGGACAGATCCCTATGGCTACACCTTC. It specifies CASSSWTDPYGYTF.

V and J are TRBV19 and TRBJ2-5; D remains ambiguous. This CDR3 has 12 residues. Germline V gives CDR1 LNHDA, CDR2 SQIVND (reference sequence). V was pared by 5 bases and J by 5 bases, with 9 bases between. The CDR3 DNA sequence: TGTGCCAGTAGTCCGGTCGGGGAGACCCAGTACTTC. Amino acids: CASSPVGETQYF.

The V call is TRBV9, the J call TRBJ2-2; D possibly corresponds to TRBD2 (6 bases). This CDR3 contains 15 residues. Looked up from germline, CDR1 is SGDLS and CDR2 is YYNGEE. Trimming removed 9 bases from V and 0 bases from J, with 15 bases in between. CDR3 protein: CATSRGGTNTGELFF. The CDR3 region has the DNA TGTGCCACCTCGAGGGGCGGGACGAACACCGGGGAGCTGTTTTTT.

The chain joins TRBV4-3 to TRBJ2-7; the D is unclear. V shed 0 bases and J shed 2 bases, with 11 bases lying between them. The CDR3 extends over 15 amino acids. From germline, CDR1 is LGHNA and CDR2 YSLEER. CDR3 residues: CASSQESLGAYEQYF. In DNA, the CDR3 is TGCGCCAGCAGCCAAGAGAGTCTAGGAGCCTACGAGCAGTACTTC.

The chain combines TRBV29-1 with TRBJ1-3; TRBD1 matches 9 bases. The CDR3 length is 14 residues. CDR1 is SQVTM, CDR2 ANQGSEA, per germline. V dropped 5 bases and J dropped 2; count of bases not matched to a gene: 4. For the CDR3, the DNA is TGCAGCGTTCATACAGGGGGCACTGGAAACACCATATATTTT. This translates into CSVHTGGTGNTIYF.

The J gene is TRBJ1-1, the V gene TRBV21-1. TRBV21-1 is classified as a pseudogene. The CDR3 covers 14 residues. CDR3 sequence reads: CASSKAEGWTEAFF. The CDR3 nucleotides are TGTGCCAGCAGCAAAGCCGAGGGTTGGACTGAAGCTTTCTTT.

The chain combines TRBV5-1 with TRBJ2-5; D is uncertain. CDR3 length equals 12 residues. The V gene lost 7 bases and the J gene lost 7 bases, with 14 bases spanning the gap. CDR1 and CDR2 (germline): SGHRS, YFSETQ. CDR3 in DNA: TGCGCCAGCGGAACAGACGAAGGGACCCAGTACTTC. Translated, it gives CASGTDEGTQYF.

In this sample, this clone turned up once. The chain carries TRBV5-1 and TRBJ1-5, with 8 bases identical to TRBD1. The CDR3 loop spans 14 amino acids. The germline gives CDR1 SGHRS, CDR2 YFSETQ. Losses at the gene ends were 0 bases for V and 6 bases for J; bases not matched to a gene: 2. CDR3 loop: CASSLAGGGQPQHF. CDR3 nucleotide sequence: TGCGCCAGCAGCTTGGCAGGGGGCGGTCAGCCCCAGCATTTT.

This clone was observed a few times. CDR3 bases: TGTGCCAGCAGTTTAGCTCTCCCGGGACAGGGTAACGGCTACACCTTC. This sequence encodes CASSLALPGQGNGYTF. V and J are TRBV28 and TRBJ1-2, with 9 nucleotides matching TRBD1. This CDR3 contains 16 residues. Germline V gene data show CDR1 as MDHEN and CDR2 as SYDVKM. The junction had 12 bases not matched to a gene; V was cut back by 2 bases and J by 8 bases.